The 20 T cell receptor beta chains reported below all come from one sample, sequenced in a study of breast tumors, draining lymph nodes, adjacent tissues. TCRdb passed the multiplex PCR reads through MiXCR, listing each CDR3 protein once. The sample has 270,000 or so distinct CDR3 sequences; 30% are singletons. Axillary draining lymph nodes of breast cancer patients supplied the node samples. The specimen was axillary lymph node tissue. The receptors originated from a female donor with breast cancer. Some clones in this sample may be carry-over from other donors' samples.

This clonotype appeared many times. This rearrangement joins TRBV10-2 to TRBJ2-7; D ambiguous. V gave up 4 bases and J gave up 1 base, with 5 bases separating them. The CDR3 runs 12 residues. Germline V gene lookup returns CDR1 WSHSY and CDR2 SAAADI. The DNA of the CDR3 is TGCGCCAGCAGTGCGTTGTCCTACGAGCAGTACTTC. Residues: CASSALSYEQYF.

The rearrangement links TRBV9 to TRBJ1-5; 7 bases are a match to TRBD1. CDR1 and CDR2 (germline): SGDLS, YYNGEE. V trimming: 4 bases; J trimming: 0 bases; junction bases outside the gene matches: 4. The CDR3 runs 15 residues. This CDR3 reads CASSPGGTSNQPQHF. CDR3 nucleotides: TGTGCCAGCAGCCCAGGGGGGACTAGCAATCAGCCCCAGCATTTT.

The genes are TRBV18 and TRBJ1-4; 7 bases match TRBD1. Germline assignment: CDR1 KGHSH and CDR2 LQKENI. V gave up 3 bases and J gave up 6 bases; unmatched junction bases: 7. The CDR3 covers 15 residues. The chain's CDR3 is CASSPRQGPDEKLFF. For the CDR3, the DNA is TGTGCCAGCTCACCCCGACAGGGTCCGGATGAAAAACTGTTTTTT.

This clonotype was seen ten or more times. CDR3 DNA sequence: TGTGCCACTAGAACTAGCGGGGACCTCGAGCAGTACTTC. Protein: CATRTSGDLEQYF. The chain combines TRBV7-2 with TRBJ2-7; 10 bases are a match to TRBD2. Germline V gives CDR1 SGHTA, CDR2 FQGNSA. The CDR3 is 13 amino acids. V lost 10 bases, J lost 6 bases, and 9 bases stayed unmatched.

The sample holds many counts of this clonotype. This sequence joins TRBV7-8 and TRBJ2-7; 8 nucleotides agree with TRBD2. V gave up 4 bases and J gave up 3 bases; unmatched junction bases: 11. Germline V lookup: CDR1 SGHVS, CDR2 FQNEAQ. The length of the CDR3 is 16 residues. CDR3 loop: CASSSDSGRDHYEQYF. CDR3 bases: TGTGCCAGCAGCTCAGACTCCGGGAGGGACCACTACGAGCAGTACTTC.

The genes are TRBV5-6 and TRBJ1-1, with 9 bases lining up with TRBD1. Germline V gives CDR1 SGHDT, CDR2 YYEEEE. V lost 4 bases and J lost 8; bases outside the gene matches: 6. The CDR3 runs to 13 residues. The CDR3 protein is CASSGKGQGEAFF. CDR3 DNA: TGTGCCAGCAGCGGAAAAGGACAGGGGGAAGCTTTCTTT. The complete variable domain, with remaining parts taken from reference TRBV5-6 and TRBJ1-1, reads DAGVTQSPTHLIKTRGQQVTLRCSPKSGHDTVSWYQQALGQGPQFIFQYYEEEERQRGNFPDRFSGHQFPNYSSELNVNALLLGDSALYLCASSGKGQGEAFFGQGTRLTVV.

This clonotype occurred many times. The rearrangement uses TRBV5-5 and TRBJ2-5, with D possibly called TRBD1 or TRBD2 (5 bases each). The germline CDR1 and CDR2 sequences are SGHKS and YYEKEE (reference sequence). V shed 1 base and J shed 4 bases, with 11 bases lying between them. CDR3 length: 14 amino acids. The DNA of the CDR3 is TGTGCCAGCAGCTTGTATGGGGGTCGAGAGACCCAGTACTTC. Protein product: CASSLYGGRETQYF.

A note on this clonotype: A read error may explain this, as a much larger clone is one base away. The chain joins TRBV4-2 to TRBJ2-1, with 11 bases that match TRBD2. The CDR3 consists of 19 residues. The junction had 15 bases not matched to a gene; V was cut back by 0 bases and J by 8 bases. Germline assignment: CDR1 LGHNA and CDR2 YNFKEQ. Written as DNA, the CDR3 is TGTGCCAGCAGCCAAGAGGTAGCGGGAGGGCCTCTTCTGTACGATGAGCAGTTCTTC. It translates to CASSQEVAGGPLLYDEQFF.

This clonotype occurred many times. The chain recombines TRBV11-2 with TRBJ2-1; 7 bases are a match to TRBD2. The CDR3 is made up of 14 amino acids. The germline gives CDR1 SGHAT, CDR2 FQNNGV. The V gene end was trimmed by 0 bases and the J gene end by 8 bases; junction bases not matched to a gene: 4. CDR3 nucleotides: TGTGCCAGCAGCTTAGAGCTTAGCGGGTATGAGCAGTTCTTC. Its protein product is CASSLELSGYEQFF.

Concerning this clonotype itself: A much larger clone is a single base away; this may be a read error. In DNA, the CDR3 is TGTGCCAGCAGCTTCCCGACAGCGGATCTTAGGGAGCAGTACTTC. It specifies CASSFPTADLREQYF. The chain carries TRBV5-6 and TRBJ2-7, with D tentatively TRBD1 or TRBD2 (5 bases each). V was clipped by 2 bases and J by 7 bases, with 19 bases between them. The CDR3 is 15 residues long. From germline, CDR1 is SGHDT and CDR2 YYEEEE.

At least ten counts were recorded for this clonotype. The chain is built from TRBV6-6 and TRBJ2-1; TRBD2 is a possible D gene (5 bases). The CDR3 runs to 11 residues. V lost 4 bases and J lost 9, with 7 bases in between. CDR1 is MNHNY, CDR2 SVGAGI, per germline (reference sequence). The DNA for the CDR3 is TGTGCCAGCAGTTCCGCGGGTGAGCAGTTCTTC. It specifies CASSSAGEQFF.

This clonotype was picked up many times. The DNA of the CDR3 is TGCGCCAGCAGCTTGAAACGGCAGGGTGGGACAGATACGCAGTATTTT. It is translated as CASSLKRQGGTDTQYF. This sequence joins TRBV5-1 and TRBJ2-3, with D possibly TRBD1 on 5 matching bases. The CDR3 length is 16 residues. Germline V CDR1 and CDR2: SGHRS, YFSETQ. V lost 1 base and J lost 3, with 15 bases in between.

This clonotype was observed at least ten times. The chain recombines TRBV5-1 with TRBJ1-2; a possible D gene is TRBD1 (5 bases). V lost 2 bases, J lost 10 bases, and 18 bases lay in between. Germline lookup yields CDR1 SGHRS and CDR2 YFSETQ. CDR3 length equals 14 residues. The CDR3, as DNA: TGCGCCAGCAGCTTATCCGGGGCCCCCTCTCCCTACACCTTC. Amino acid sequence: CASSLSGAPSPYTF.

This clonotype has more than one count but fewer than ten. This chain joins TRBV2 and TRBJ2-5, with 11 bases aligning to TRBD2. The CDR3 loop spans 13 amino acids. CDR1 and CDR2 (germline): SNHLY, FYNNEI. Here the CDR3 reads CASGGGREETQYF. The CDR3 DNA reads as TGTGCTAGCGGGGGGGGTAGAGAGGAGACCCAGTACTTC.

This clonotype was seen repeatedly, ten times or more. The rearrangement uses TRBV5-1 and TRBJ2-1, with TRBD2 as a possible D gene (5 bases). Germline CDR1 reads SGHRS; CDR2 reads YFSETQ. The CDR3 has 13 residues. The V gene lost 0 bases and the J gene lost 9 bases, with 10 bases spanning the gap. CDR3 DNA sequence: TGCGCCAGCAGCTTGGATAGCGTCGGTGAGCAGTTCTTC. Its protein product is CASSLDSVGEQFF.

This clonotype was observed at least ten times. The gene calls are TRBV6-6 and TRBJ2-1; D may be TRBD2 (5 bases). CDR3 size: 12 residues. V was shortened by 2 bases and J by 9 bases, with 8 bases between the two germline ends. Germline V gene sequence: CDR1 MNHNY, CDR2 SVGAGI (reference sequence). The CDR3 sequence is CASSYERSEQFF. In DNA form, the CDR3 reads TGTGCCAGCAGTTACGAGCGGAGTGAGCAGTTCTTC.

This clonotype came up many times. This rearrangement joins TRBV5-1 to TRBJ2-7; 16 bases agree with TRBD2. The CDR3 length is 15 residues. The V segment lost 8 bases and the J segment 6 bases; nucleotides outside the gene matches: 8. Germline assignment: CDR1 SGHRS and CDR2 YFSETQ. CDR3 sequence: CASASGLAGGGEQYF. The CDR3 nucleotides are TGCGCCAGTGCTTCGGGACTAGCGGGAGGGGGCGAGCAGTACTTC. Supplemented by reference TRBV5-1 and TRBJ2-7, the full variable domain reads KAGVTQTPRYLIKTRGQQVTLSCSPISGHRSVSWYQQTPGQGLQFLFEYFSETQRNKGNFPGRFSGRQFSNSRSEMNVSTLELGDSALYLCASASGLAGGGEQYFGPGTRLTVT.

A note on this clonotype: A much larger clone lies a single base off, so this may be a read error. The rearrangement uses TRBV20-1 and TRBJ2-7; either TRBD1 or TRBD2 may supply D (5 bases each). This CDR3 is 14 amino acids long. The V gene's germline CDR1 is DFQATT and CDR2 SNEGSKA (reference sequence). The CDR3 reads CSARLGTHSSEQYF. The CDR3 nucleotides read TGCAGTGCTAGACTCGGGACCCACTCCTCCGAGCAGTACTTC.

Many counts were recorded for this clonotype. The V and J genes are TRBV19 and TRBJ1-6; the D gene is possibly TRBD1 (5 bases). The V end lost 6 bases, the J end lost 10 bases, and 13 bases lay between the germline ends. This CDR3 comprises 13 residues. Germline V gene lookup returns CDR1 LNHDA and CDR2 SQIVND (reference sequence). CDR3 loop: CASRPTGGSPLHF. The DNA for the CDR3 is TGTGCCAGTAGGCCAACAGGAGGGTCACCCCTCCACTTT.

This clonotype was seen many times. V and J are TRBV15 and TRBJ2-1, with 7 bases identical to TRBD2. The CDR3 has 16 residues. Looked up from germline, CDR1 is LNHNV and CDR2 is YYDKDF (reference sequence). V was pared by 5 bases and J by 3 bases, with 10 bases of the junction left unmatched. The CDR3 DNA reads TGTGCCACCAGCTTCCTTCCCGCGGGAGACTACAATGAGCAGTTCTTC. Its protein product is CATSFLPAGDYNEQFF.